These T cell receptor beta chains were read from a single sample in a study of T cells expressing NK-cell markers. TCRdb reprocessed the 5' RACE reads, with one entry per CDR3 protein and no DNA. Its table records about 180,000 distinct CDR3 sequences. The sequenced sample was blood T cells: a sorted CD56 or NKG2C T cell subset, CD4+ or CD8+ T cells, or bulk PBMC T cells (not recorded which). Receptor source: a woman aged 18 to 75 in good health. Both conserved end residues are part of each CDR3.

j_call	v_call	cdr3_aa
TRBJ1-5	TRBV4-1	CASSQDLGIQPQHF
TRBJ2-1	TRBV20-1	CSASVLGHNEQFF
TRBJ2-5	TRBV5-5	CASSSDWTTRQETQYF
TRBJ2-3	TRBV10-3	CAISVDSNTDTQYF
TRBJ1-6	TRBV3-1	CASSQHGQGAPPLHF
TRBJ2-5	TRBV5-1	CASHRGVQETQYF
TRBJ2-3	TRBV20-1	CSAPRLAEVTDTQYF
TRBJ2-1	TRBV11-2	CASSPTLTSGGGNEQFF
TRBJ2-1	TRBV6-1	CASAQSPGYNEQFF
TRBJ2-1	TRBV6-5	CASSYAGGGNEQFF
TRBJ2-1	TRBV7-2	CASSSKRTSGVNEQFF
TRBJ2-2	TRBV30	CAWSPQGRLTGELFF
TRBJ2-5	TRBV2	CASSVDTGYAETQYF
TRBJ1-1	TRBV4-1	CASSQERGEGNTEAFF
TRBJ2-1	TRBV5-4	CASSLGGGTSDEQFF
TRBJ1-4	TRBV5-1	CASRRTGSDEKLFF
TRBJ2-2	TRBV5-1	CASSLTRGTITGELFF
TRBJ1-4	TRBV7-2	CASSLAGGVTEKLFF
TRBJ1-2	TRBV20-1	CSALDRLYGYTF
TRBJ2-1	TRBV30	CAGERYNEQFF
TRBJ2-1	TRBV11-2	CASSLGVASEQFF
TRBJ2-1	TRBV3-1	CASSQGLGRSSYNEQFF
TRBJ1-1	TRBV24-1	CAAGAGQGKTEAFF
TRBJ2-4	TRBV20-1	CSAATVAKNIQYF
TRBJ1-2	TRBV25-1	CASSDVRGGAGGYTF
TRBJ1-2	TRBV6-1	CASSDRSYGYTF
TRBJ2-4	TRBV5-1	CASSLGQFAKNIQYF
TRBJ1-6	TRBV30	CACRDTYNSPLHF
TRBJ1-1	TRBV9	CASSSALLTNTEAFF
TRBJ2-5	TRBV21-1	CASSPGAGQETQYF
TRBJ2-1	TRBV10-3	CAITNLAGGDNEQFF
TRBJ2-1	TRBV10-3	CAISAEKARNEQFF
TRBJ2-5	TRBV6-6	CASRPGDRETQYF
TRBJ2-7	TRBV20-1	CSARGDRGPYEQYF
TRBJ2-3	TRBV30	CAWSGGGMRTDTQYF
TRBJ1-1	TRBV18	CASSGAPYTEAFF
TRBJ2-7	TRBV7-9	CASRDGPGTSGRSKYF
TRBJ1-1	TRBV21-1	CASSMRQGVIMNTEAFF
TRBJ2-7	TRBV2	CASSESFTGEQYF
TRBJ1-5	TRBV30	CAWGQGVKPQHF
TRBJ1-5	TRBV12-3/TRBV12-4	CASRTQGENQPQHF
TRBJ2-3	TRBV7-8	CASSLRGRASGGDTQYF
TRBJ2-5	TRBV28	CASSSDVGETQYF
TRBJ1-4	TRBV5-1	CASSFPAQGFAEKLFF
TRBJ1-6	TRBV5-1	CASSLQNSLDSPLHF
TRBJ1-2	TRBV20-1	CSASWGGSNYGYTF
TRBJ1-4	TRBV28	CASTGGGAAEKLFF
TRBJ2-1	TRBV7-2	CASSFRGQGSREQFF
TRBJ1-2	TRBV29-1	CSAGRIQTNYGYTF
TRBJ1-1	TRBV5-5	CASSLGQGRTEAFF
TRBJ2-5	TRBV12-3/TRBV12-4	CASSYGTGALQETQYF
TRBJ2-7	TRBV10-3	CAISGGIPLLYEQYF
TRBJ1-1	TRBV5-8	CASSNSGGPNTEAFF
TRBJ2-4	TRBV7-2	CASSGLAKNIQYF
TRBJ1-2	TRBV29-1	CSVVLDRDGYTF